This entry describes one T cell receptor (beta chain). The antigen remains undetermined. Treatment in this sample: roughly ten-day PBMC culture with coronavirus spike peptide pools or control peptides (ViraFEST assay). According to the study, CD4+ T cells from the unexposed donor were gathered ahead of the COVID-19 pandemic (2011-2018). Sequenced with the Oncomine TCR Beta short-read assay was DNA taken from cultured CD4+ T cells. One entry per CDR3 protein results from TCRdb running MiXCR on the PCR reads. This table has about 8,300 distinct CDR3 sequences, 30% to 45% appearing once. The source of the sample is a study of vaccination and CD4 T cells after COVID-19. Study conclusions and caveats: The cohort comprised relatively few convalescent patients, and no early post-infection timepoints were analyzed.

Per germline, CDR1 MNHEY and CDR2 SVGAGI. CDR3 size: 15 residues. Between the trimmed V and J ends, which lost 0 bases and 0 bases, there was a span of 6 bases. Sequencing was done on a sample of CD4+ T cells from blood, cultured in vitro. The receptor was isolated from a human donor in good health. The V gene is TRBV6-5, the J gene TRBJ1-3, with unresolved D. DNA of the CDR3: TGTGCCAGCAGTTACTCTGACACCTCTGGAAACACCATATATTTT. It yields the protein CASSYSDTSGNTIYF.